This T cell receptor (beta chain) was identified during a study of neurological immune-mediated disorders. General study findings and limits: Phylogenetic grouping put 18 of 34 multiple sclerosis patients' repertoires into one related-CDR3 cluster, a possible signature.

The V and J ends lost 3 bases and 3 bases respectively, with 8 bases between them. The CDR3 contains 13 residues. Germline lookup yields CDR1 SGHAT and CDR2 FQDESV (reference sequence). Unsorted libraries were derived from 2 million PBMCs stored at -80 C. In this sample, this clonotype turned up a few times. What it binds is unknown. Every sequencing run produced over 160 million TCR-beta sequences, and the sequences from any one run covered 15-18 subjects. One entry per CDR3 protein, called by TCRdb with MiXCR from the 5' RACE reads. The table includes 81,000 or so distinct CDR3 sequences, less than 5.5% detected once.

The sample comprised PBMCs. V usage is TRBV11-1 and J usage is TRBJ1-1; D is unclear. The clonotype comes from a woman aged 25 to 39 with multiple sclerosis. The CDR3 reads CASSLGSDTEAFF. Here the CDR3 DNA reads TGTGCCAGCAGCTTGGGCAGTGACACTGAAGCTTTCTTT.